Included here is one T cell receptor beta chain sequence, with context. Other DNA sequences from this sample encode an identical CDR3 as well. The sample comes from a study of cytomegalovirus exposure and HLA in healthy donors. Use of 60 Vbeta and 13 Jbeta primers characterized the PCR. Assay used: immunoSEQ multiplex PCR; TCRdb lists only in-frame clones, some missing. This sample has about 130,000 clones, with approximately 62% found just once. CDR1 and CDR2 (germline): SGHAT, FQDESV (reference sequence). The CDR3 is 16 amino acids. The J segment lost 6 bases and the V segment lost 5 bases, leaving 14 bases of the junction unmatched. Samples came from healthy bone marrow donors.

The sequence derives from a human donor in good health. The chain couples TRBV11-1 to TRBJ2-7; 9 nucleotides align to TRBD2. Specimen: PBMCs. The chain's CDR3 is CASSPGRTSAFVEQYF. The DNA for the CDR3 is TGTGCCAGCAGCCCGGGGAGGACTAGCGCTTTTGTCGAGCAGTACTTC. The variable domain in full, completed from reference TRBV11-1 and TRBJ2-7, reads EAEVAQSPRYKITEKSQAVAFWCDPISGHATLYWYRQILGQGPELLVQFQDESVVDDSQLPKDRFSAERLKGVDSTLKIQPAELGDSAMYLCASSPGRTSAFVEQYFGPGTRLTVT.